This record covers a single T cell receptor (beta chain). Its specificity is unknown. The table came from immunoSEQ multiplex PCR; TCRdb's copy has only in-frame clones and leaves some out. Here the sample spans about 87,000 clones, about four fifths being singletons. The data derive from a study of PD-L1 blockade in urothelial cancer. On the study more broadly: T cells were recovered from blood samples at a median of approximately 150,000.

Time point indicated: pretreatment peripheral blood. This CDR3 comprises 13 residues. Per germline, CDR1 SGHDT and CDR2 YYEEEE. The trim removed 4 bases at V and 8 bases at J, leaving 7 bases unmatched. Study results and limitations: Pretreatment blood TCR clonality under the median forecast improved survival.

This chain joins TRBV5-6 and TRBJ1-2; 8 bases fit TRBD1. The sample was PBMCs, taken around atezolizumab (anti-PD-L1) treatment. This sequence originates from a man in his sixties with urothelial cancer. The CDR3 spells CASSHGQGEGYTF. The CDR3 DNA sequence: TGTGCCAGCAGCCACGGACAGGGTGAAGGCTACACCTTC.